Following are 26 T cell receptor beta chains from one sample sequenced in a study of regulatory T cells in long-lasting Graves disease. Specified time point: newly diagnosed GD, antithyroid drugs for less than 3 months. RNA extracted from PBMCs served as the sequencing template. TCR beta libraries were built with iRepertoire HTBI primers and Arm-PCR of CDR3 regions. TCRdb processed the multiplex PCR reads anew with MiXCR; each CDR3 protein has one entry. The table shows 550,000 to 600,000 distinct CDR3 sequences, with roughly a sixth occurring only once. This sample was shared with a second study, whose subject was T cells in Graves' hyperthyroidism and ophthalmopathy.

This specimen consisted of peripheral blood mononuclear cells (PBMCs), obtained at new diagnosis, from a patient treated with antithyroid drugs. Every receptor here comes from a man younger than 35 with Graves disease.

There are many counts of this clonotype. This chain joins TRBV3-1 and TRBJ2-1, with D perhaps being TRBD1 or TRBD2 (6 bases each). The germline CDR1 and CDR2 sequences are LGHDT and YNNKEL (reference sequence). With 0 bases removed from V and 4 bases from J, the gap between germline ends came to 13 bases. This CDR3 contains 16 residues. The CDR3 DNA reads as TGTGCCAGCAGCCAAGAGGGGGCGGGATTATACAATGAGCAGTTCTTC. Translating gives CASSQEGAGLYNEQFF.

The CDR3 nucleotides are TGTGCCAGCAGTCAAGGTAACCCCTCCTACAATGAGCAGTTCTTC. Residues: CASSQGNPSYNEQFF. The chain recombines TRBV27 with TRBJ2-1; D gene unclear. Looked up from germline, CDR1 is MNHEY and CDR2 is SMNVEV (reference sequence). CDR3 length: 15 amino acids. Trimming shortened V by 5 bases and J by 0 bases, and 11 bases separated the two germline ends.

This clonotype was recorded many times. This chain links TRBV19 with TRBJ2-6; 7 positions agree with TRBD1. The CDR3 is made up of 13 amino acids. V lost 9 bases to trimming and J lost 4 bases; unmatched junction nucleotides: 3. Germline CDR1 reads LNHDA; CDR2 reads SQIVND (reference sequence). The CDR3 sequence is CASRTGGANVLTF. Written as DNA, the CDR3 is TGTGCCAGCCGGACAGGCGGGGCCAACGTCCTGACTTTC.

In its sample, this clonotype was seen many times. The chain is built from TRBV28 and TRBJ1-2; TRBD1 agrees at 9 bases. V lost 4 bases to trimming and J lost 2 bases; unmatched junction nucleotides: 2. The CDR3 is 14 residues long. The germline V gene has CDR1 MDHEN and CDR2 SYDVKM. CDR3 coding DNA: TGTGCCAGCAGTTCAGGGACAGGGAACTATGGCTACACCTTC. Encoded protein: CASSSGTGNYGYTF.

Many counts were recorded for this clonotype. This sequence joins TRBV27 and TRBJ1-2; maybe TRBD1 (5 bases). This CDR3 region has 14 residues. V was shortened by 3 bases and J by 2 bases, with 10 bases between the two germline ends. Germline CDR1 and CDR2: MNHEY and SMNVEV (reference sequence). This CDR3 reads CASSFTGGNYGYTF. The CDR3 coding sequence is TGTGCCAGCAGTTTCACGGGGGGGAACTATGGCTACACCTTC.

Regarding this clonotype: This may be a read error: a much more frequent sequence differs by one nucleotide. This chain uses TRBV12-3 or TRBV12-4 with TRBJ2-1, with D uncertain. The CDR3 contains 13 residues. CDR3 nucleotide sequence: TGTGCCGGCAGCCCTAGAGCGCAAAGTGAGCAGTTCTTC. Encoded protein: CAGSPRAQSEQFF.

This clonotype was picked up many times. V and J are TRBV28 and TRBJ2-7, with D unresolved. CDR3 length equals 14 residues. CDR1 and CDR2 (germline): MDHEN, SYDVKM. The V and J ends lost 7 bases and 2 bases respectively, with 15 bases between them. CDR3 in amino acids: CASIRRDGPYEQYF. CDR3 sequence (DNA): TGTGCCAGCATCCGGAGAGACGGGCCCTACGAGCAGTACTTC.

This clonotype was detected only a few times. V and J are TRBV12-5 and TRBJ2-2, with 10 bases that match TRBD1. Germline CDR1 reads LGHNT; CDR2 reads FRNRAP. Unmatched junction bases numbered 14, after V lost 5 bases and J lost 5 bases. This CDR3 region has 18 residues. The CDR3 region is CASGPTLGTGVWTGELFF. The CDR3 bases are TGTGCTAGTGGTCCGACCCTCGGGACAGGGGTGTGGACCGGGGAGCTGTTTTTT.

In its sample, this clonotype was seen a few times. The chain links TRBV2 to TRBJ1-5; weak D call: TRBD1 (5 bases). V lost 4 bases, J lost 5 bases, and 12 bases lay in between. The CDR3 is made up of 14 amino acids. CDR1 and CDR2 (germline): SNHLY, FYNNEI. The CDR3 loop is CASSGKGPDQPQHF. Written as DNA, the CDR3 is TGTGCCAGCAGTGGGAAGGGGCCCGATCAGCCCCAGCATTTT.

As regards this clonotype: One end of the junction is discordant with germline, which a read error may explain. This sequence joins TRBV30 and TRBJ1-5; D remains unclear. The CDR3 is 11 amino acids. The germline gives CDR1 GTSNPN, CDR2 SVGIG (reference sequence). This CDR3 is CPWSAIGPQHF. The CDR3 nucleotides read TGTCCCTGGAGTGCAATCGGTCCCCAGCATTTT.

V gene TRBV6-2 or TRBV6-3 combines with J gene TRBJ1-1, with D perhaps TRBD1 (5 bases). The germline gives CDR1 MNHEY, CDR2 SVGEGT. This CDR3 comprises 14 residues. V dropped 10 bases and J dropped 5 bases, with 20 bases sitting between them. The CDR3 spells CATSGGGRWTEAFF. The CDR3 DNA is TGTGCCACATCTGGCGGGGGGAGGTGGACTGAAGCTTTCTTT.

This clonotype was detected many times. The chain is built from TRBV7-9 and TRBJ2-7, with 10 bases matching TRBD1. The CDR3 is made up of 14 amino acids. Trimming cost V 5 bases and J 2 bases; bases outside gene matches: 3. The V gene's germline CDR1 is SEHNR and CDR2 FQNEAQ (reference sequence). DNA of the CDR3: TGTGCCAGCAGCGCGACAGGGGGCGCCTACGAGCAGTACTTC. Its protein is CASSATGGAYEQYF.

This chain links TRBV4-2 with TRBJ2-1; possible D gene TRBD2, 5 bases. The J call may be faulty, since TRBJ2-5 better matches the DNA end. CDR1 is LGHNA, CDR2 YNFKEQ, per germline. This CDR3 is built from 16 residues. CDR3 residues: CASSQDPKRLHVTQYF. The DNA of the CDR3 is TGTGCCAGCAGCCAAGACCCAAAGCGGCTCCACGTGACCCAGTACTTC.

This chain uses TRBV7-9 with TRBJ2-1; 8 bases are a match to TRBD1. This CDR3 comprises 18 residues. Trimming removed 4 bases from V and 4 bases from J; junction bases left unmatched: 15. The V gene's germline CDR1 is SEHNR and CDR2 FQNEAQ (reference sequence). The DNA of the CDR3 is TGTGCCAGCAGCTCCCGGCTCCTTGACAGGGGTGCATACAATGAGCAGTTCTTC. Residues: CASSSRLLDRGAYNEQFF.

CDR3 DNA: TGTGCCAGCACCTTTAGCGGGAGATCGAATGAGCAGTTCTTC. Encoded protein: CASTFSGRSNEQFF. The chain carries TRBV6-1 and TRBJ2-1; 9 bases are a match to TRBD2. V shed 7 bases, J shed 7 bases, and the junction held 8 bases outside the gene matches. This CDR3 comprises 14 residues. Germline V lookup: CDR1 MNHNS, CDR2 SASEGT.

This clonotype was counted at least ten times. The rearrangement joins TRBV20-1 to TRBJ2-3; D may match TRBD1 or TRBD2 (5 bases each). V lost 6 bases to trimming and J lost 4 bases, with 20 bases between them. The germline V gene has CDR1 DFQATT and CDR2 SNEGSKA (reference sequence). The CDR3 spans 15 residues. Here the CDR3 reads CSAKRGLQHADTQYF. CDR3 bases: TGCAGTGCCAAACGGGGCCTCCAGCACGCAGATACGCAGTATTTT.

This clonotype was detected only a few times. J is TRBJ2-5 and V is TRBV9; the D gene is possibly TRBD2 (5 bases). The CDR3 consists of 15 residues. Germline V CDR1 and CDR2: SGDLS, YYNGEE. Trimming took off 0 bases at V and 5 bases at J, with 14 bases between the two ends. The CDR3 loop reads CASSVACWRSETQYF. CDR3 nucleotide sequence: TGTGCCAGCAGCGTAGCTTGTTGGAGGTCGGAGACCCAGTACTTC. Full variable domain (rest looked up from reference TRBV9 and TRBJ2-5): DSGVTQTPKHLITATGQRVTLRCSPRSGDLSVYWYQQSLDQGLQFLIQYYNGEERAKGNILERFSAQQFPDLHSELNLSSLELGDSALYFCASSVACWRSETQYFGPGTRLLVL.

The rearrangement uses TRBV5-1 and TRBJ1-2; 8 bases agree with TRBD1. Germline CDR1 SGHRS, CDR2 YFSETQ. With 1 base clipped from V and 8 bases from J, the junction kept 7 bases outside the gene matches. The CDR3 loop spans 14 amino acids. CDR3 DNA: TGCGCCAGCAGCTTGCGCGGGACAGGCGACGGCTACACCTTC. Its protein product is CASSLRGTGDGYTF.

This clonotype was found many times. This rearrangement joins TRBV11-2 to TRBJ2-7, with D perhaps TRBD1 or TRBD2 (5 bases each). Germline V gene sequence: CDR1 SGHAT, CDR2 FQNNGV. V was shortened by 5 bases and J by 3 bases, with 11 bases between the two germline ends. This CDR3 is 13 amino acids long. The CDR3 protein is CASSPGTFYEQYF. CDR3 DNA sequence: TGTGCCAGCAGCCCCGGGACCTTCTACGAGCAGTACTTC. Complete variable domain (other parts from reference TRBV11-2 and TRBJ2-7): EAGVAQSPRYKIIEKRQSVAFWCNPISGHATLYWYQQILGQGPKLLIQFQNNGVVDDSQLPKDRFSAERLKGVDSTLKIQPAKLEDSAVYLCASSPGTFYEQYFGPGTRLTVT.

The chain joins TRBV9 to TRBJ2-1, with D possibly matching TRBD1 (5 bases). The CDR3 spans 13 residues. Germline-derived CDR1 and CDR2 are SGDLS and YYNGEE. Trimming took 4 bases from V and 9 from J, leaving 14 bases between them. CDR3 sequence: CASSIDSLGEQFF. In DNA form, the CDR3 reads TGTGCCAGCAGCATAGACAGCCTTGGTGAGCAGTTCTTC.

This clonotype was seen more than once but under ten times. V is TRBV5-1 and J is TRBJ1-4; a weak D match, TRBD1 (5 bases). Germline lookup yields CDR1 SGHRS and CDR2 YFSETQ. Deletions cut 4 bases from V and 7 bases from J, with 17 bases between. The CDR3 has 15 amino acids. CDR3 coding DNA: TGCGCCAGCAGCCCCCCGAGGGGCCTAGGTGAAAAACTGTTTTTT. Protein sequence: CASSPPRGLGEKLFF. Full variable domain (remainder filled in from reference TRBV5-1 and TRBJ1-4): KAGVTQTPRYLIKTRGQQVTLSCSPISGHRSVSWYQQTPGQGLQFLFEYFSETQRNKGNFPGRFSGRQFSNSRSEMNVSTLELGDSALYLCASSPPRGLGEKLFFGSGTQLSVL.

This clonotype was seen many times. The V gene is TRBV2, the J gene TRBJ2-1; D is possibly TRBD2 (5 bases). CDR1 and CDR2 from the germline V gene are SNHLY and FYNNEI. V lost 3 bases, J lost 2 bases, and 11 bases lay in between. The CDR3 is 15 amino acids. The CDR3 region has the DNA TGTGCCAGCAGTGAGGGCCCCGGGACCTACAATGAGCAGTTCTTC. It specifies CASSEGPGTYNEQFF.

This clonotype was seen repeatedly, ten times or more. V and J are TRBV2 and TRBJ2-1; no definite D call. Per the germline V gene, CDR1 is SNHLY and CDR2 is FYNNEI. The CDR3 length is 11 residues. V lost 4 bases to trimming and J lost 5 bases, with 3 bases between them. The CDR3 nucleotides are TGTGCCAGCAGTGGGGACAATGAGCAGTTCTTC. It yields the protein CASSGDNEQFF.

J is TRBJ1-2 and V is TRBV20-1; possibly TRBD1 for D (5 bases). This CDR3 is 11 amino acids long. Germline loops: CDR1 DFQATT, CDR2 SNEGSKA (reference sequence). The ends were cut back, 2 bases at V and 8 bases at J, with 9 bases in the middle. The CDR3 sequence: CSARTGQGYTF. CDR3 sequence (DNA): TGCAGTGCTAGAACGGGGCAAGGCTACACCTTC.

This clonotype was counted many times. CDR3 nucleotides: TGCAGTGCTCTGGACCGTAGGGGGCAAGAGACCCAGTACTTC. Translated, it gives CSALDRRGQETQYF. The J gene is TRBJ2-5, the V gene TRBV20-1; a possible D gene is TRBD1 (6 bases). The V end was cut by 5 bases, the J end by 2 bases, with 15 bases between. The CDR3 sequence is 14 residues long. Germline V gene lookup returns CDR1 DFQATT and CDR2 SNEGSKA (reference sequence).

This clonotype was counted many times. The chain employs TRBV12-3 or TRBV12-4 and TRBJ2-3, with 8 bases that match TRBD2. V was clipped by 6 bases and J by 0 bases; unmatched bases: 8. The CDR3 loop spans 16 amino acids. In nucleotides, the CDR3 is TGTGCCAGCAGCTACCGAGCGGGAGTTAGCACAGATACGCAGTATTTT. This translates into CASSYRAGVSTDTQYF.